This TCR beta chain was identified in a study of shared clonotypes between healthy human individuals. A remark on this clone: Its specificity is not known.

On sorted subsets, replicate PCRs used 200 to 250 ng DNA, or some 27,000 T cell genomes. The protocol was immunoSEQ multiplex PCR, while the TCRdb copy is restricted to in-frame clones and leaves out a portion. The sample carries over a million clones, roughly 97% recorded once. Study conclusions and caveats: It was the non-shared clonotypes that had lower generation probabilities than clonotypes shared by all four donors.

This CDR3 comprises 16 residues. Trimming removed 9 bases from V and 4 bases from J; junction bases left unmatched: 12. The germline gives CDR1 SGHRS, CDR2 YFSETQ. The clonotype was recovered from a man aged 30-40 years in good health. The V and J genes are TRBV5-1 and TRBJ2-3, with TRBD2 matching over 12 bases. Specimen: naive CD4+ T cells sorted from blood. Regarding subset: CD45RA+ positively selected. The CDR3: CATRPTSGSTSDTQYF. The DNA for the CDR3 is TGCGCCACACGCCCGACTAGCGGGAGCACCTCAGATACGCAGTATTTT.